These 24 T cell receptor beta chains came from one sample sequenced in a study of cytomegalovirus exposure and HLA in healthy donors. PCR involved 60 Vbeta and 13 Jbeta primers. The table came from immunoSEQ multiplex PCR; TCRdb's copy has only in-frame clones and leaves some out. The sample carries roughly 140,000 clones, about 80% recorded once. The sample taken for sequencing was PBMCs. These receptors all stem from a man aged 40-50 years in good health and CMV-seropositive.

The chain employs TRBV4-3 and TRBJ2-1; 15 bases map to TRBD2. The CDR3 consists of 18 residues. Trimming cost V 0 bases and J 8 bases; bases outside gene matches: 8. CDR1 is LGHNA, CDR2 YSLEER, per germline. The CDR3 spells CASSQERTSGGASYEQFF. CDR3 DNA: TGCGCCAGCAGCCAAGAACGGACTAGCGGGGGGGCCTCGTATGAGCAGTTCTTC.

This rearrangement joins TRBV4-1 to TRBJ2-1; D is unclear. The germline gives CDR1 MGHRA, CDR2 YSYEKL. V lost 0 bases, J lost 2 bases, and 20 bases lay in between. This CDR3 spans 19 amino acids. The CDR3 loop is CASSQDWADPITPYNEQFF. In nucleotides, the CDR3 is TGCGCCAGCAGCCAAGATTGGGCCGACCCAATAACTCCCTACAATGAGCAGTTCTTC.

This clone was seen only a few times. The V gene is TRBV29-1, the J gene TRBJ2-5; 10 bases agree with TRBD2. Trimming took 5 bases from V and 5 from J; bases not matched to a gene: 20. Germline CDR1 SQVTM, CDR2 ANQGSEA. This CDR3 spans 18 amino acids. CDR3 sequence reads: CSVTPKEVAGGLLETQYF. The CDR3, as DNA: TGCAGCGTTACCCCAAAGGAAGTAGCGGGAGGATTACTGGAGACCCAGTACTTC. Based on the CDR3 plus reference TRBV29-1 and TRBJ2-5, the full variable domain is SAVISQKPSRDICQRGTSLTIQCQVDSQVTMMFWYRQQPGQSLTLIATANQGSEATYESGFVIDKFPISRPNLTFSTLTVSNMSPEDSSIYLCSVTPKEVAGGLLETQYFGPGTRLLVL.

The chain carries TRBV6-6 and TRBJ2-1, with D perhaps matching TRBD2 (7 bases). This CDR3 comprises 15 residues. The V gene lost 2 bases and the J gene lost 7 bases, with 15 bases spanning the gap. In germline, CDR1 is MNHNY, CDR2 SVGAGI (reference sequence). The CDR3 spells CASSYSRGALNEQFF. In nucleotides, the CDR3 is TGTGCCAGCAGTTACAGTCGGGGGGCTTTGAATGAGCAGTTCTTC.

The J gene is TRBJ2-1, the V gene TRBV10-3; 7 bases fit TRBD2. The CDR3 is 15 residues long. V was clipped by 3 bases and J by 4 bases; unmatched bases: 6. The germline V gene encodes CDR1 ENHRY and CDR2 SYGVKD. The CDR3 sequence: CAISDTGTTYNEQFF. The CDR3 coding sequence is TGTGCCATCAGTGACACCGGGACTACATACAATGAGCAGTTCTTC.

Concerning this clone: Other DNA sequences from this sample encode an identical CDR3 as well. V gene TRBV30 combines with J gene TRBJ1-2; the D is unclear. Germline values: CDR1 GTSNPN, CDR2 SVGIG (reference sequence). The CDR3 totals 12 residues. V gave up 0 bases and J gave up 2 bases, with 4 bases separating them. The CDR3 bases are TGTGCCTGGAGTGTACAGAACTATGGCTACACCTTC. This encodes CAWSVQNYGYTF.

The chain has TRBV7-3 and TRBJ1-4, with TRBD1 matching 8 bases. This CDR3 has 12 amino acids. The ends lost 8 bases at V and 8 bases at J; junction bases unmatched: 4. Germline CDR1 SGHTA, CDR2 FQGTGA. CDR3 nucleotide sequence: TGTGCCAGCTCGCCAGGGGGCGAAAAACTGTTTTTT. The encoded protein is CASSPGGEKLFF. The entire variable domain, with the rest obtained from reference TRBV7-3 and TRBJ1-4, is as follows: GAGVSQTPSNKVTEKGKYVELRCDPISGHTALYWYRQSLGQGPEFLIYFQGTGAADDSGLPNDRFFAVRPEGSVSTLKIQRTERGDSAVYLCASSPGGEKLFFGSGTQLSVL.

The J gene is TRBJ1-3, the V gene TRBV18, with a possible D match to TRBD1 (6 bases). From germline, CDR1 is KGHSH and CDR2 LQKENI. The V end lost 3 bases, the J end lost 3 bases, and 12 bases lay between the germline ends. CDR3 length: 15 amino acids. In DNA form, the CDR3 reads TGTGCCAGCTCACCGAGGGGGGGAGGTGGAAACACCATATATTTT. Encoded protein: CASSPRGGGGNTIYF.

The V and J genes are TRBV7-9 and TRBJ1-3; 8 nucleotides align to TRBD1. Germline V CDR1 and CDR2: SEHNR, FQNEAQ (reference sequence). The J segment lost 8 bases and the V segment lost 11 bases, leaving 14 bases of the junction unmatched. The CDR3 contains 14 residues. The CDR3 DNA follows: TGTGCCTCAGGGAGGTGGCAGGGGGCAGACACCATATATTTT. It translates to CASGRWQGADTIYF.

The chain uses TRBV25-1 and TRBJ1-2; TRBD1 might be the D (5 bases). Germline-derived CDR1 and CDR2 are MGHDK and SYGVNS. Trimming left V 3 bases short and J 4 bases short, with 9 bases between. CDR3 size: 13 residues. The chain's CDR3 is CASSDPGLYGYTF. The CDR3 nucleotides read TGTGCCAGCAGTGATCCGGGACTCTATGGCTACACCTTC.

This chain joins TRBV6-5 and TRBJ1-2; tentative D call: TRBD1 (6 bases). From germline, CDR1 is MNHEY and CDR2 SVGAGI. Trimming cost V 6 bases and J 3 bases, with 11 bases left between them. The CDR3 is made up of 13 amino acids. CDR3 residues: CASRTGQYYGYTF. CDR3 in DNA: TGTGCCAGCAGAACCGGACAGTACTATGGCTACACCTTC.

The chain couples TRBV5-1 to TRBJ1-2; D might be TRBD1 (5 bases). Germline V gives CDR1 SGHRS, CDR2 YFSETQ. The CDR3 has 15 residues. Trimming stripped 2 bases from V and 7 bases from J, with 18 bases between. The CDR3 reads CASSFGRESGVGYTF. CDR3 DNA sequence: TGCGCCAGCAGCTTTGGTCGGGAATCGGGGGTTGGCTACACCTTC.

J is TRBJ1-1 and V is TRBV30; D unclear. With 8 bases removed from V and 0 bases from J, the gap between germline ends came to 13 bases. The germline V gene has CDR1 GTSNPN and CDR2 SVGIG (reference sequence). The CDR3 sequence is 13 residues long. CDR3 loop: CAQGGSMNTEAFF. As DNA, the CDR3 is TGTGCCCAAGGAGGGAGTATGAACACTGAAGCTTTCTTT.

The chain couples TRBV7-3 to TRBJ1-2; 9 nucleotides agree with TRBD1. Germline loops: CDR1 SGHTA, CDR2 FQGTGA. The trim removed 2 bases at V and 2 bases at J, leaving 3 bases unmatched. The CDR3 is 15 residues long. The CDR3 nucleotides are TGTGCCAGCAGCTTATCTGGGACAGGGAACTATGGCTACACCTTC. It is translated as CASSLSGTGNYGYTF.

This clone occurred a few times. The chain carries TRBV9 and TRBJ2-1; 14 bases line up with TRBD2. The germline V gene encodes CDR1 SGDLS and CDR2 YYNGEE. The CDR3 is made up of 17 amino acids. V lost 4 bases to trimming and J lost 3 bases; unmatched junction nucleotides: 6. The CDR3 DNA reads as TGTGCCAGCAGCCGAGGGACTAGCGGGAGTGTCTACAATGAGCAGTTCTTC. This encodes CASSRGTSGSVYNEQFF.

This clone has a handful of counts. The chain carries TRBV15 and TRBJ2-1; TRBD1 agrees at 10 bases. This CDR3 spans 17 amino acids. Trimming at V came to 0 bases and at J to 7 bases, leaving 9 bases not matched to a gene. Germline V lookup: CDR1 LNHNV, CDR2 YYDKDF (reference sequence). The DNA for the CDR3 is TGTGCCACCAGCAGAGACACCGGGACAGGGGCTCGAAATGAGCAGTTCTTC. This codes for CATSRDTGTGARNEQFF.

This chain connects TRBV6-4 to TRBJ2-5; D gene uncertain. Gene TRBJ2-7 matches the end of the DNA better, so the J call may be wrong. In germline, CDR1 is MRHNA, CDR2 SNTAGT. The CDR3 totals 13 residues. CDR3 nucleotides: TGTGCCAGCAGTGTAGGCGGATTTTACGAGCAGTACTTC. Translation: CASSVGGFYEQYF.

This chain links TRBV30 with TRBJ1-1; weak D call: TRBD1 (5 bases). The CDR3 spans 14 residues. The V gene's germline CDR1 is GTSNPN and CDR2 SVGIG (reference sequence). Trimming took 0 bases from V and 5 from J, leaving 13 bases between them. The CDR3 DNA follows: TGTGCCTGGAGTGTGGCCCAGGGTCTGACTGAAGCTTTCTTT. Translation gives CAWSVAQGLTEAFF.

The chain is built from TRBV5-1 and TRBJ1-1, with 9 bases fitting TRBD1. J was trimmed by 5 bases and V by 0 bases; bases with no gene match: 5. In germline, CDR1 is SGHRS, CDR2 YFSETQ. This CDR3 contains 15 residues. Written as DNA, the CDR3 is TGCGCCAGCAGCTTGGACGGACAGGGGTCGACTGAAGCTTTCTTT. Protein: CASSLDGQGSTEAFF.

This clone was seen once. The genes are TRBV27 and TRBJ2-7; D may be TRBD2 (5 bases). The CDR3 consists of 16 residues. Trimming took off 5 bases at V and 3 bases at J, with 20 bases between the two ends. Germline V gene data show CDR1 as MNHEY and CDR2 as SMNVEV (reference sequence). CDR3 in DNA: TGTGCCAGCAGTGCGCCCGCGGGTGGAGGATTCTACGAGCAGTACTTC. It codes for CASSAPAGGGFYEQYF.

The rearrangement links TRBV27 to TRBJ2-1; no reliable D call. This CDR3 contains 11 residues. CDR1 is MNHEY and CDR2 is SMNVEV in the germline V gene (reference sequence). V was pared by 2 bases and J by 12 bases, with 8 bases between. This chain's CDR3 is CASSLMSRQFF. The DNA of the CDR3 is TGTGCCAGCAGTTTAATGAGTAGGCAGTTCTTC.

The CDR3 here is CASSLRVAGGFDTQYF. Here the CDR3 DNA reads TGTGCCAGCAGCTTGAGAGTAGCGGGGGGGTTTGATACGCAGTATTTT. V usage is TRBV5-6 and J usage is TRBJ2-3; 11 bases agree with TRBD2. This CDR3 has 16 residues. J was trimmed by 6 bases and V by 1 base; bases with no gene match: 7. Germline values: CDR1 SGHDT, CDR2 YYEEEE.

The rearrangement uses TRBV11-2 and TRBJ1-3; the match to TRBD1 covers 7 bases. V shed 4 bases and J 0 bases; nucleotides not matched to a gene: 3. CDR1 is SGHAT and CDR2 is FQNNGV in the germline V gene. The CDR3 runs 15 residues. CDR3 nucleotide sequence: TGTGCCAGCAGCTCGACAGGGTTCTCTGGAAACACCATATATTTT. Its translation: CASSSTGFSGNTIYF.

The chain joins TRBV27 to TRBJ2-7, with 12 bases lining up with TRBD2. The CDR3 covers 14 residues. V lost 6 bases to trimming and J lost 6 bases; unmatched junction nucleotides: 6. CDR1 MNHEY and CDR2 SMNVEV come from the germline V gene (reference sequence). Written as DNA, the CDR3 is TGTGCCAGCAGACCAGGACTAGCGGGGACCGAGCAGTACTTC. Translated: CASRPGLAGTEQYF.